The 30 T cell receptor beta chains presented below share a single source sample, sequenced in a study of shared clonotypes between healthy human individuals. TCRdb's copy holds only in-frame clones and misses some; the assay was immunoSEQ multiplex PCR. The table shows about 2.4 million clones, with approximately 94% occurring only once. Source material: naive CD4+ T cells from PBMCs. Subset described: CD45RA+ positively selected. The receptors were sampled from a young man in good health. Some clones in this sample may be carry-over from other donors' samples.

The V and J genes are TRBV18 and TRBJ2-7, with unresolved D. The CDR3 contains 13 residues. V shed 3 bases and J shed 2 bases, with 8 bases lying between them. The germline V gene encodes CDR1 KGHSH and CDR2 LQKENI. CDR3 sequence (DNA): TGTGCCAGCTCACCCTCCGAAGCCTACGAGCAGTACTTC. It translates to CASSPSEAYEQYF.

The V and J genes are TRBV28 and TRBJ2-6; the match to TRBD1 covers 10 bases. The CDR3 spans 18 residues. V shed 5 bases, J shed 0 bases, and the junction held 7 bases outside the gene matches. Germline CDR1 MDHEN, CDR2 SYDVKM. The CDR3 DNA is TGTGCCAGCAGTCGCCGACAGGGGGCGGGCTCTGGGGCCAACGTCCTGACTTTC. It specifies CASSRRQGAGSGANVLTF.

The rearrangement links TRBV18 to TRBJ2-1; D is unresolved. Germline V lookup: CDR1 KGHSH, CDR2 LQKENI. Between the trimmed V and J ends, which lost 3 bases and 5 bases, there was a span of 8 bases. CDR3 length equals 13 residues. The CDR3 DNA is TGTGCCAGCTCACCCGCCAAGCACAATGAGCAGTTCTTC. It specifies CASSPAKHNEQFF.

The rearrangement links TRBV29-1 to TRBJ2-3; 7 bases line up with TRBD2. The ends lost 6 bases at V and 0 bases at J; junction bases unmatched: 6. Germline lookup yields CDR1 SQVTM and CDR2 ANQGSEA. CDR3 length equals 14 residues. CDR3 sequence reads: CSVLGRGSTDTQYF. The CDR3 nucleotides read TGCAGCGTCCTTGGGCGGGGGAGCACAGATACGCAGTATTTT.

This clone was observed a single time. The rearrangement joins TRBV7-2 to TRBJ2-3; 10 bases agree with TRBD1. Looked up from germline, CDR1 is SGHTA and CDR2 is FQGNSA. This CDR3 has 16 amino acids. V lost 0 bases and J lost 3; bases outside the gene matches: 3. This chain's CDR3 is CASSLARTGGTDTQYF. The DNA for the CDR3 is TGTGCCAGCAGCTTAGCCCGGACAGGGGGTACAGATACGCAGTATTTT. Filled out from reference TRBV7-2 and TRBJ2-3, the complete variable domain reads GAGVSQSPSNKVTEKGKDVELRCDPISGHTALYWYRQSLGQGLEFLIYFQGNSAPDKSGLPSDRFSAERTGGSVSTLTIQRTQQEDSAVYLCASSLARTGGTDTQYFGPGTRLTVL.

V gene TRBV6-5 combines with J gene TRBJ2-2; TRBD1 matches 8 bases. The CDR3 totals 15 residues. Germline V CDR1 and CDR2: MNHEY, SVGAGI. The ends lost 0 bases at V and 5 bases at J; junction bases unmatched: 2. The CDR3 nucleotides are TGTGCCAGCAGTTACTCCAGGGGGCAAACCGGGGAGCTGTTTTTT. Encoded protein: CASSYSRGQTGELFF.

CDR3 residues: CASSALTSGRALEQYF. The CDR3 bases are TGCGCCAGCAGCGCCCTGACTAGCGGGAGGGCCTTGGAGCAGTACTTC. V and J are TRBV5-1 and TRBJ2-7, with 14 bases identical to TRBD2. Trimming at V came to 4 bases and at J to 7 bases, leaving 10 bases not matched to a gene. The CDR3 has 16 residues. Germline CDR1 SGHRS, CDR2 YFSETQ.

V gene TRBV6-5 combines with J gene TRBJ1-1; D is uncertain. The germline V gene has CDR1 MNHEY and CDR2 SVGAGI. The CDR3 extends over 14 amino acids. Between the trimmed V and J ends, which lost 5 bases and 1 base, there was a span of 11 bases. The CDR3 DNA reads TGTGCCAGCAGTAAGAATCCGTCGAACACTGAAGCTTTCTTT. It yields the protein CASSKNPSNTEAFF.

The chain is built from TRBV7-2 and TRBJ2-1, with 7 nucleotides matching TRBD2. Germline values: CDR1 SGHTA, CDR2 FQGNSA. V lost 3 bases, J lost 2 bases, and 7 bases stayed unmatched. CDR3 size: 16 residues. CDR3 in DNA: TGTGCCAGCAGCTTCCTCGCGGGAGTCACCTACAATGAGCAGTTCTTC. Its translation: CASSFLAGVTYNEQFF.

The J gene is TRBJ2-7, the V gene TRBV6-5; D gene uncertain. Germline V gene data show CDR1 as MNHEY and CDR2 as SVGAGI. V was cut by 5 bases and J by 0 bases, with 11 bases left in between. This CDR3 region has 14 residues. DNA of the CDR3: TGTGCCAGCAGTCAAAACGGCATCTCCTACGAGCAGTACTTC. Encoded protein: CASSQNGISYEQYF.

V is TRBV28 and J is TRBJ2-1; TRBD1 matches at 10 bases. There are 14 residues in the CDR3. Germline V gene data show CDR1 as MDHEN and CDR2 as SYDVKM. The J segment lost 7 bases and the V segment lost 8 bases, leaving 8 bases of the junction unmatched. This chain's CDR3 is CASERDRGLNEQFF. DNA for the CDR3: TGTGCCAGCGAGAGGGACAGGGGATTAAATGAGCAGTTCTTC.

The rearrangement links TRBV7-2 to TRBJ2-5, with D perhaps TRBD1 or TRBD2 (5 bases each). The J call may be in error: the DNA end matches TRBJ2-7 better. CDR3 length: 14 residues. Germline V gives CDR1 SGHTA, CDR2 FQGNSA. CDR3 sequence: CASTTSGPYYEQYF. The CDR3, as DNA: TGTGCCAGCACTACATCGGGACCCTACTACGAGCAGTACTTC.

The chain links TRBV5-1 to TRBJ2-5; possible D gene TRBD2, 5 bases. CDR1 is SGHRS, CDR2 YFSETQ, per germline. The CDR3 runs 15 residues. V lost 3 bases to trimming and J lost 2 bases, with 14 bases between them. CDR3 sequence reads: CASSSWGRGQETQYF. The CDR3 nucleotides read TGCGCCAGCAGCTCTTGGGGTCGGGGACAAGAGACCCAGTACTTC.

The chain is built from TRBV7-2 and TRBJ1-4; 9 positions agree with TRBD1. V was clipped by 5 bases and J by 8 bases; unmatched bases: 9. This CDR3 has 15 residues. The germline gives CDR1 SGHTA, CDR2 FQGNSA. The CDR3 sequence: CASSPRGQGNEKLFF. In DNA form, the CDR3 reads TGTGCCAGCAGCCCTCGCGGACAGGGGAACGAAAAACTGTTTTTT.

V usage is TRBV9 and J usage is TRBJ2-2; D gene uncertain. The CDR3 has 14 amino acids. Deletions cut 3 bases from V and 0 bases from J, with 6 bases between. Germline V gene sequence: CDR1 SGDLS, CDR2 YYNGEE. CDR3 protein: CASSAGTNTGELFF. In DNA, the CDR3 is TGTGCCAGCAGCGCGGGTACGAACACCGGGGAGCTGTTTTTT. Using reference TRBV9 and TRBJ2-2 for the parts outside the CDR3, the full variable domain is DSGVTQTPKHLITATGQRVTLRCSPRSGDLSVYWYQQSLDQGLQFLIQYYNGEERAKGNILERFSAQQFPDLHSELNLSSLELGDSALYFCASSAGTNTGELFFGEGSRLTVL.

V gene TRBV7-8 combines with J gene TRBJ1-2; the D gene is possibly TRBD1 (6 bases). Germline V gene lookup returns CDR1 SGHVS and CDR2 FQNEAQ. Deletions cut 1 base from V and 8 bases from J, with 14 bases between. The CDR3 contains 14 residues. CDR3 in amino acids: CASSLVSGVGGYTF. CDR3 bases: TGTGCCAGCAGCTTAGTGTCAGGGGTGGGAGGCTACACCTTC. Looking up the rest from reference TRBV7-8 and TRBJ1-2 gives the full variable domain: GAGVSQSPRYKVAKRGQDVALRCDPISGHVSLFWYQQALGQGPEFLTYFQNEAQLDKSGLPSDRFFAERPEGSVSTLKIQRTQQEDSAVYLCASSLVSGVGGYTFGSGTRLTVV.

The rearrangement uses TRBV7-2 and TRBJ2-3; D is unresolved. Per the germline V gene, CDR1 is SGHTA and CDR2 is FQGNSA. The V gene lost 4 bases and the J gene lost 2 bases, with 16 bases spanning the gap. The CDR3 covers 16 residues. The chain's CDR3 is CASSSQPSLITDTQYF. The DNA of the CDR3 is TGTGCCAGCAGCTCACAGCCTTCTCTGATCACAGATACGCAGTATTTT.

The DNA for the CDR3 is TGTGCCTGGGCCGAAGGACAGGCGAATTCACCCCTCCACTTT. This gives the protein CAWAEGQANSPLHF. V usage is TRBV30 and J usage is TRBJ1-6; TRBD1 matches 7 bases. V lost 5 bases, J lost 7 bases, and 8 bases stayed unmatched. CDR3 length equals 14 residues. Looked up from germline, CDR1 is GTSNPN and CDR2 is SVGIG (reference sequence).

This clone was counted once. This chain links TRBV30 with TRBJ1-3, with a possible D match to TRBD1 (6 bases). V gave up 2 bases and J gave up 0 bases, with 8 bases separating them. Germline CDR1 and CDR2: GTSNPN and SVGIG (reference sequence). The CDR3 is 14 residues long. CDR3 DNA sequence: TGTGCCTGGAGTACAGGGCACTCTGGAAACACCATATATTTT. The encoded protein is CAWSTGHSGNTIYF.

This chain connects TRBV6-1 to TRBJ2-3; 7 bases are shared with TRBD1. V gave up 7 bases and J gave up 4 bases; unmatched junction bases: 8. The CDR3 has 14 residues. Germline V gene lookup returns CDR1 MNHNS and CDR2 SASEGT. CDR3 residues: CASMVRGRADTQYF. CDR3 nucleotide sequence: TGTGCCAGCATGGTTAGGGGGCGTGCAGATACGCAGTATTTT.

The chain has TRBV15 and TRBJ2-3; 14 positions match TRBD2. Per germline, CDR1 LNHNV and CDR2 YYDKDF (reference sequence). The V and J ends lost 1 base and 4 bases, in that order; junction bases with no gene match: 7. The CDR3 loop spans 18 amino acids. CDR3 nucleotides: TGTGCCACCAGCAGAGTAGGAGGGACTAGCGGGAGCGCAGATACGCAGTATTTT. It encodes CATSRVGGTSGSADTQYF.

The V and J genes are TRBV4-3 and TRBJ2-5; D possibly corresponds to TRBD1 (5 bases). Trimming stripped 5 bases from V and 2 bases from J, with 9 bases between. CDR1 and CDR2 (germline): LGHNA, YSLEER. This CDR3 comprises 13 residues. CDR3 residues: CASSRQQQETQYF. The CDR3 DNA reads as TGCGCCAGCAGCAGACAGCAACAAGAGACCCAGTACTTC.

V is TRBV5-1 and J is TRBJ1-2, with TRBD1 identical over 12 bases. The CDR3 is 19 residues long. Trimming cost V 4 bases and J 3 bases; bases outside gene matches: 16. The germline CDR1 and CDR2 sequences are SGHRS and YFSETQ. CDR3 protein: CASSPPGGTGGLADYGYTF. CDR3 DNA sequence: TGCGCCAGCAGCCCCCCCGGGGGGACAGGGGGCCTGGCAGACTATGGCTACACCTTC.

Turning to this clone: This sample includes further DNA sequences coding for the same CDR3. V gene TRBV25-1 combines with J gene TRBJ2-1; either TRBD1 or TRBD2 may supply D (6 bases each). The V gene lost 1 base and the J gene lost 4 bases, with 11 bases spanning the gap. This CDR3 region has 15 residues. Looked up from germline, CDR1 is MGHDK and CDR2 is SYGVNS. CDR3 in amino acids: CASSEWGASYNEQFF. DNA of the CDR3: TGTGCCAGCAGTGAATGGGGGGCCTCGTACAATGAGCAGTTCTTC.

The chain links TRBV10-3 to TRBJ1-2; the D is unclear. Germline CDR1 reads ENHRY; CDR2 reads SYGVKD. The CDR3 runs to 15 residues. V was clipped by 0 bases and J by 1 base, with 9 bases between them. The CDR3 reads CAISESLPLNYGYTF. CDR3 DNA: TGTGCCATCAGTGAGTCACTTCCACTTAACTATGGCTACACCTTC.

This rearrangement joins TRBV5-1 to TRBJ2-5; 8 nucleotides line up with TRBD1. V trimming: 5 bases; J trimming: 4 bases; junction bases outside the gene matches: 7. Germline V gene sequence: CDR1 SGHRS, CDR2 YFSETQ. This CDR3 is 14 amino acids long. CDR3 in amino acids: CASRPDRAGETQYF. CDR3 DNA sequence: TGCGCCAGCAGGCCGGACAGGGCGGGAGAGACCCAGTACTTC.

This chain joins TRBV9 and TRBJ2-5; 9 bases match TRBD2. Germline loops: CDR1 SGDLS, CDR2 YYNGEE. The CDR3 runs to 17 residues. The V and J ends lost 3 bases and 5 bases, in that order; junction bases with no gene match: 14. CDR3 coding DNA: TGTGCCAGCAGCGCCGGGTTGGCGGGAGGGCCGTGGGAGACCCAGTACTTC. It specifies CASSAGLAGGPWETQYF.

The chain carries TRBV15 and TRBJ2-7; 7 nucleotides match TRBD1. CDR1 and CDR2 (germline): LNHNV, YYDKDF (reference sequence). V was clipped by 1 base and J by 3 bases; unmatched bases: 3. This CDR3 has 14 amino acids. The CDR3 here is CATSRATGNYEQYF. The CDR3 DNA reads as TGTGCCACCAGCAGAGCGACAGGGAACTACGAGCAGTACTTC.

The chain recombines TRBV6-7 with TRBJ1-5, with a tentative D call TRBD1 (6 bases). TRBV6-7 counts as an open reading frame of uncertain function. The CDR3 sequence is 15 residues long. With 0 bases removed from V and 4 bases from J, the gap between germline ends came to 10 bases. CDR3 sequence reads: CASSYSRGQNQPQHF. CDR3 nucleotides: TGTGCCAGCAGTTACTCCAGGGGTCAGAATCAGCCCCAGCATTTT.

The J gene is TRBJ2-2, the V gene TRBV9; weak D call: TRBD2 (5 bases). Germline CDR1 SGDLS, CDR2 YYNGEE. The ends were cut back, 4 bases at V and 3 bases at J, with 19 bases in the middle. The CDR3 length is 17 residues. The CDR3 DNA reads as TGTGCCAGCAGCCCCCAGGTTCGGGGAGCAGACACCGGGGAGCTGTTTTTT. Encoded protein: CASSPQVRGADTGELFF.